The entry that follows covers one T cell receptor (beta chain) sequence. Its antigen remains unidentified. Assay used: immunoSEQ multiplex PCR; TCRdb lists only in-frame clones, some missing. The table shows about 68,000 clones, with around 93% occurring only once. Trimming took 6 bases from V and 0 from J, leaving 12 bases between them. CDR1 SGHNT and CDR2 YENEEA come from the germline V gene. This CDR3 region has 16 residues. These data belong to a study of OX40 agonist ivuxolimab in advanced cancers. Broader study findings: Certain nonresponding patients likewise had low normalized T-cell clonal expansion. Expanded clones belonging to CD8+ T cells outnumbered, on average, those of CD4+.

The TCR sequence derives from an adult with an advanced solid tumor such as melanoma, head and neck, liver or kidney cancer. The material was CD4+ or CD8+ T cells sorted from blood, obtained in a trial of the OX40 agonist ivuxolimab. The J gene is TRBJ2-6, the V gene TRBV11-3, with D unclear. The CDR3 nucleotides are TGTGCCAGCAGTCCAGGACGGGTCTCTGGGGCCAACGTCCTGACTTTC. Protein: CASSPGRVSGANVLTF.